What follows are 28 T cell receptor beta chains derived from one specimen sequenced in a study of control samples from healthy donors and cancer patients. Only in-frame clones appear in the TCRdb table, and some are missing; sequencing was by immunoSEQ multiplex PCR. Among 120,000 to 150,000 clones listed, 75% to 95% were seen once. Sequencing was performed on blood. Every receptor here comes from a young man in good health.

This clone turned up a few times. Within the sample, other DNA sequences also encode this same CDR3. The chain combines TRBV6-1 with TRBJ2-7; TRBD2 matches at 8 bases. CDR1 is MNHNS, CDR2 SASEGT, per germline. The V segment lost 1 base and the J segment 2 bases; nucleotides outside the gene matches: 4. The CDR3 contains 15 residues. The CDR3 DNA sequence: TGTGCCAGCAGTGAAGTTGGCGGGGGGCCCTACGAGCAGTACTTC. Its protein product is CASSEVGGGPYEQYF.

The J gene is TRBJ1-1, the V gene TRBV6-2 or TRBV6-3; D is ambiguous. The CDR3 has 16 residues. V lost 5 bases and J lost 1, with 17 bases in between. Looked up from germline, CDR1 is MNHEY and CDR2 is SVGEGT. In DNA, the CDR3 is TGTGCCAGCAGTGCAGCCGGGATACAGAGGAACACTGAAGCTTTCTTT. This gives the protein CASSAAGIQRNTEAFF.

The chain links TRBV29-1 to TRBJ1-2; D may be TRBD1 (6 bases). CDR1 SQVTM and CDR2 ANQGSEA come from the germline V gene. V was shortened by 0 bases and J by 8 bases, with 19 bases between the two germline ends. This CDR3 has 15 residues. The CDR3 sequence: CSVEDRGVGDHGYTF. CDR3 bases: TGCAGCGTTGAAGATAGGGGGGTAGGGGATCACGGCTACACCTTC.

The chain carries TRBV27 and TRBJ2-1, with D perhaps TRBD2 (6 bases). The CDR3 extends over 14 amino acids. V was cut by 5 bases and J by 1 base, with 9 bases left in between. CDR1 is MNHEY, CDR2 SMNVEV, per germline (reference sequence). CDR3 coding DNA: TGTGCCAGCAGTCCGGGACTTTCCTACAATGAGCAGTTCTTC. This gives the protein CASSPGLSYNEQFF.

The chain uses TRBV12-3 or TRBV12-4 and TRBJ1-1; tentatively, D is TRBD1 (5 bases). The V and J ends lost 4 bases and 2 bases respectively, with 8 bases between them. The CDR3 is 13 residues long. The CDR3 nucleotides read TGTGCCAGCAGTTCCACAGGTAACACTGAAGCTTTCTTT. As protein: CASSSTGNTEAFF.

The CDR3: CASSNRDNEKLFF. The CDR3 DNA reads as TGCGCCAGCAGTAACAGGGATAATGAAAAACTGTTTTTT. The rearrangement links TRBV10-1 to TRBJ1-4; TRBD1 is a possible D gene (6 bases). V lost 5 bases and J lost 4, with 8 bases in between. The CDR3 totals 13 residues. Germline assignment: CDR1 WNHNN and CDR2 SYGVQD (reference sequence).

In nucleotides, the CDR3 is TGTGCCAGCAGCACCCCGACAACTAATGAAAAACTGTTTTTT. Its translation: CASSTPTTNEKLFF. The chain employs TRBV21-1 and TRBJ1-4. TRBV21-1 is described as a pseudogene. The CDR3 covers 14 residues.

The chain links TRBV3-1 (or the pseudogene TRBV3-2) to TRBJ1-1, with D perhaps matching TRBD1 (5 bases). This CDR3 is built from 14 residues. CDR1 is LGHDT, CDR2 YNNKEL, per germline (reference sequence). V lost 1 base, J lost 4 bases, and 10 bases lay in between. The CDR3: CASSQGGGGTEAFF. As DNA, the CDR3 is TGTGCCAGCAGCCAAGGTGGTGGGGGCACTGAAGCTTTCTTT.

The chain links TRBV18 to TRBJ1-1; D not resolved. The germline CDR1 and CDR2 sequences are KGHSH and LQKENI. V was pared by 6 bases and J by 1 base, with 15 bases between. This CDR3 has 15 amino acids. Written as DNA, the CDR3 is TGTGCCAGCTCCTCCGCTACGCAGGAGAACACTGAAGCTTTCTTT. Amino acid sequence: CASSSATQENTEAFF.

J is TRBJ1-1 and V is TRBV9; D not certain. Trimming cost V 4 bases and J 6 bases, with 19 bases left between them. Germline CDR1 reads SGDLS; CDR2 reads YYNGEE. The CDR3 is 15 residues long. This CDR3 reads CASSFGGATAAEAFF. The CDR3 DNA sequence: TGTGCCAGCAGCTTCGGAGGAGCCACGGCCGCTGAAGCTTTCTTT.

This chain connects TRBV5-1 to TRBJ2-7; 7 nucleotides agree with TRBD1. The junction had 15 bases not matched to a gene; V was cut back by 4 bases and J by 2 bases. Germline V lookup: CDR1 SGHRS, CDR2 YFSETQ. The CDR3 totals 17 residues. The CDR3 sequence is CASSNTVGTEFPYEQYF. As DNA, the CDR3 is TGCGCCAGCAGCAACACGGTCGGGACAGAGTTCCCCTACGAGCAGTACTTC. Variable domain in full (rest from reference TRBV5-1 and TRBJ2-7): KAGVTQTPRYLIKTRGQQVTLSCSPISGHRSVSWYQQTPGQGLQFLFEYFSETQRNKGNFPGRFSGRQFSNSRSEMNVSTLELGDSALYLCASSNTVGTEFPYEQYFGPGTRLTVT.

The rearrangement uses TRBV12-5 and TRBJ2-7; D is unclear. Germline CDR1 is LGHNT and CDR2 is FRNRAP. The CDR3 has 13 amino acids. Trimming took off 3 bases at V and 4 bases at J, with 10 bases between the two ends. As DNA, the CDR3 is TGTGCTAGTGGTTTAAAGGTTGGGTACGAGCAGTACTTC. Its translation: CASGLKVGYEQYF.

The V and J genes are TRBV5-1 and TRBJ1-3; tentative D call: TRBD1 (5 bases). Germline assignment: CDR1 SGHRS and CDR2 YFSETQ. V lost 1 base to trimming and J lost 1 base, with 12 bases between them. The CDR3 covers 16 residues. In DNA, the CDR3 is TGCGCCAGCAGCTTGTTTGCAGGGCCATCTGGAAACACCATATATTTT. Translation: CASSLFAGPSGNTIYF.

The J gene is TRBJ2-3, the V gene TRBV12-3 or TRBV12-4; no clear D. The CDR3 sequence is 10 residues long. V was pared by 10 bases and J by 11 bases, with 13 bases between. The CDR3 coding sequence is TGTGCCAACCCGATCTTTGGGCAGTATTTT. It translates to CANPIFGQYF.

The chain joins TRBV21-1 to TRBJ1-1. TRBV21-1 is a listed pseudogene. CDR3 length: 16 residues. The CDR3 spells CASSKIKHNRGVEAFF. The CDR3 nucleotides are TGTGCCAGCAGCAAAATAAAACACAATCGGGGGGTTGAAGCTTTCTTT.

This clone came up once. CDR3 sequence (DNA): TGTGCCAGCAGTCTCCTCCGTACAGGGGGTGAAAAACTGTTTTTT. This codes for CASSLLRTGGEKLFF. The V gene is TRBV6-5, the J gene TRBJ1-4; 8 bases align to TRBD1. V lost 5 bases and J lost 7; bases outside the gene matches: 9. In germline, CDR1 is MNHEY, CDR2 SVGAGI. The CDR3 has 15 amino acids.

The V call is TRBV9, the J call TRBJ2-1; no definite D call. Trimming left V 3 bases short and J 8 bases short, with 6 bases between. The CDR3 consists of 11 residues. Germline CDR1 SGDLS, CDR2 YYNGEE. The CDR3, as DNA: TGTGCCAGCAGCGCAAGGGATGAGCAGTTCTTC. It encodes CASSARDEQFF.

This clone came up once. The chain carries TRBV13 and TRBJ1-6, with no clear D. In germline, CDR1 is PRHDT, CDR2 FYEKMQ (reference sequence). This CDR3 is 12 amino acids long. V was pared by 3 bases and J by 8 bases, with 5 bases between. This CDR3 reads CASSLGDSPLHF. In DNA, the CDR3 is TGTGCCAGCAGCTTGGGAGATTCACCCCTCCACTTT. The full variable domain, its missing parts supplied by reference TRBV13 and TRBJ1-6, is AAGVIQSPRHLIKEKRETATLKCYPIPRHDTVYWYQQGPGQDPQFLISFYEKMQSDKGSIPDRFSAQQFSDYHSELNMSSLELGDSALYFCASSLGDSPLHFGNGTRLTVT.

The chain is built from TRBV9 and TRBJ2-2; the match to TRBD1 covers 8 bases. J was trimmed by 6 bases and V by 3 bases; bases with no gene match: 4. Per the germline V gene, CDR1 is SGDLS and CDR2 is YYNGEE. The CDR3 is 14 amino acids. CDR3 nucleotide sequence: TGTGCCAGCAGCGCGACAGGGGCGGCCGGGGAGCTGTTTTTT. Its translation is CASSATGAAGELFF.

The chain employs TRBV5-6 and TRBJ1-1; 7 bases map to TRBD1. Germline loops: CDR1 SGHDT, CDR2 YYEEEE. This CDR3 is 15 amino acids long. After removal of 2 bases from V and 1 base from J, the junction contained 5 bases not matched to a gene. CDR3 in amino acids: CASSFPDRENTEAFF. As DNA, the CDR3 is TGTGCCAGCAGCTTTCCCGACAGGGAGAACACTGAAGCTTTCTTT.

The V and J genes are TRBV6-5 and TRBJ1-1; D is unresolved. This CDR3 is 14 amino acids long. The V gene lost 0 bases and the J gene lost 0 bases, with 5 bases spanning the gap. From germline, CDR1 is MNHEY and CDR2 SVGAGI. The CDR3 here is CASSYSSVNTEAFF. CDR3 bases: TGTGCCAGCAGTTACTCCTCAGTGAACACTGAAGCTTTCTTT.

This chain joins TRBV5-4 and TRBJ1-4; tentatively, D is TRBD1 (6 bases). Per germline, CDR1 SGHNT and CDR2 YYREEE (reference sequence). Trimming took off 0 bases at V and 6 bases at J, with 12 bases between the two ends. This CDR3 has 15 amino acids. The CDR3 spells CASSLVGGADEKLFF. The CDR3 bases are TGTGCCAGCAGCTTGGTCGGGGGGGCGGATGAAAAACTGTTTTTT.

This sequence joins TRBV19 and TRBJ2-2; no clear D. Germline CDR1 and CDR2: LNHDA and SQIVND (reference sequence). Trimming removed 1 base at V and 6 bases at J, with 6 bases between. The CDR3 runs to 13 residues. The CDR3 bases are TGTGCCAGTAGTATAGTAACAGCCGGGGAGCTGTTTTTT. Translation gives CASSIVTAGELFF.

Concerning this clone itself: At one end, the junction sequence differs from germline, possibly due to a read error. The chain is built from TRBV7-9 and TRBJ2-7; D is perhaps TRBD2 (5 bases). The CDR3 totals 12 residues. The germline CDR1 and CDR2 sequences are SEHNR and FQNEAQ (reference sequence). CDR3 protein: CASSSDSHEQYF. CDR3 nucleotide sequence: TGTGCCAGCAGCTCGGACTCCCACGAGCAGTACTTC.

The V gene is TRBV2, the J gene TRBJ1-4, with 7 bases that match TRBD1. The CDR3 runs to 13 residues. The V gene end was trimmed by 11 bases and the J gene end by 8 bases; junction bases not matched to a gene: 11. The V gene's germline CDR1 is SNHLY and CDR2 FYNNEI. The CDR3 DNA is TGTGCCGTGGGAGGGGGCGCCCAGGAAAAACTGTTTTTT. The encoded protein is CAVGGGAQEKLFF.

The rearrangement links TRBV28 to TRBJ1-5; D gene uncertain. Germline-derived CDR1 and CDR2 are MDHEN and SYDVKM. The CDR3 extends over 15 amino acids. The V gene lost 7 bases and the J gene lost 4 bases, with 17 bases spanning the gap. In DNA form, the CDR3 reads TGTGCCAGCACCCCGTTAGGAGCCCTTAATCAGCCCCAGCATTTT. Translating it yields CASTPLGALNQPQHF.

This chain links TRBV29-1 with TRBJ1-2, with D unclear. Germline CDR1 is SQVTM and CDR2 is ANQGSEA. This CDR3 is 11 amino acids long. Written as DNA, the CDR3 is TGCAGTGTTTTGGGGAGGTATGGCTACACCTTC. Translated: CSVLGRYGYTF.

The chain couples TRBV7-2 to TRBJ1-2; D not certain. Looked up from germline, CDR1 is SGHTA and CDR2 is FQGNSA. V lost 5 bases and J lost 6, with 13 bases in between. There are 13 residues in the CDR3. CDR3 protein: CASSLISSDGYTF. As DNA, the CDR3 is TGTGCCAGCAGCCTTATTTCTTCGGATGGCTACACCTTC. Together with reference TRBV7-2 and TRBJ1-2, the CDR3 gives the full variable domain: GAGVSQSPSNKVTEKGKDVELRCDPISGHTALYWYRQSLGQGLEFLIYFQGNSAPDKSGLPSDRFSAERTGGSVSTLTIQRTQQEDSAVYLCASSLISSDGYTFGSGTRLTVV.